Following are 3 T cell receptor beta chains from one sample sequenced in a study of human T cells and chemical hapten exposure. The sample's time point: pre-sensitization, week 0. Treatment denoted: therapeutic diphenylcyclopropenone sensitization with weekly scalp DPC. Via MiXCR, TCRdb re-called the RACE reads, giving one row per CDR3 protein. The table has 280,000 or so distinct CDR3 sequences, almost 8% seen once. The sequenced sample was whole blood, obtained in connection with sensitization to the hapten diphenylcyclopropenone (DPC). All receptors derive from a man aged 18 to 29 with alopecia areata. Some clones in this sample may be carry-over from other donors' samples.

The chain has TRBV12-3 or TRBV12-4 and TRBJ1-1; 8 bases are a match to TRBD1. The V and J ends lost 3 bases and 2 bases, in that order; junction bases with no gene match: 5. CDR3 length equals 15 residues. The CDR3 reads CASSFRTGYNTEAFF. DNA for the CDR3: TGTGCCAGCAGTTTTAGGACAGGGTATAACACTGAAGCTTTCTTT.

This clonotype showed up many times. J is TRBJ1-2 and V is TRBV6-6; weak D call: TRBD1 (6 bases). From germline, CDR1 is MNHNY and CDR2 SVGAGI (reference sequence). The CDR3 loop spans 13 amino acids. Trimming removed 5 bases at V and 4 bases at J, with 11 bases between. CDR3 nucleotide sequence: TGTGCCAGCAGTCAACAGGGAGTCTATGGCTACACCTTC. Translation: CASSQQGVYGYTF.

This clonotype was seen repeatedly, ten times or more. The DNA for the CDR3 is TGTGCCAGCAGCTCCCCCACAGGGGGCCATGAGCAGTTCTTC. This encodes CASSSPTGGHEQFF. The rearrangement uses TRBV7-9 and TRBJ2-1; TRBD1 agrees at 9 bases. This CDR3 is 14 amino acids long. V lost 4 bases to trimming and J lost 8 bases; unmatched junction nucleotides: 6. Germline assignment: CDR1 SEHNR and CDR2 FQNEAQ (reference sequence). Complete variable domain (other parts from reference TRBV7-9 and TRBJ2-1): DTGVSQNPRHKITKRGQNVTFRCDPISEHNRLYWYRQTLGQGPEFLTYFQNEAQLEKSRLLSDRFSAERPKGSFSTLEIQRTEQGDSAMYLCASSSPTGGHEQFFGPGTRLTVL.